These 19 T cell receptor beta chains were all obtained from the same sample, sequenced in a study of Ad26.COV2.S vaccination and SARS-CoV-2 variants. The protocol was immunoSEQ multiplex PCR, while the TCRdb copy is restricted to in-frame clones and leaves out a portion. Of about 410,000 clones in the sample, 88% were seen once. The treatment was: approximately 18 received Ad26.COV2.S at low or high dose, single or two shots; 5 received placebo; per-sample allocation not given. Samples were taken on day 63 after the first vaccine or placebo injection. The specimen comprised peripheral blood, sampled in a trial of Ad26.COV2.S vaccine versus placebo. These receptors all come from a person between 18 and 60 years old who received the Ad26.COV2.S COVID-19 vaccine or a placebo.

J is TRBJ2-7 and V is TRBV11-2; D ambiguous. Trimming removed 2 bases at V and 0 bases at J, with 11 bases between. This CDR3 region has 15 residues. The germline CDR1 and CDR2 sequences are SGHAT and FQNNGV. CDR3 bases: TGTGCCAGCAGCTTACCCCCTCAGGTCTCCTACGAGCAGTACTTC. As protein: CASSLPPQVSYEQYF.

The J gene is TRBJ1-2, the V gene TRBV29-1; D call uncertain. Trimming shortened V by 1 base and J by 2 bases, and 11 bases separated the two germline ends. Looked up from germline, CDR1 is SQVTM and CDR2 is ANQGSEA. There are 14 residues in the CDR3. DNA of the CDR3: TGCAGCGTTGAAGTTTTGATCAGCAACTATGGCTACACCTTC. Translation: CSVEVLISNYGYTF.

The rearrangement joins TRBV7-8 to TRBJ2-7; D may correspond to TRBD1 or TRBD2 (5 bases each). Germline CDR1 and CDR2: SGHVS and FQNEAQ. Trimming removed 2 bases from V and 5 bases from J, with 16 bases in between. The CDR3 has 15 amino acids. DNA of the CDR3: TGTGCCAGCAGCTTAAGAGGAGGCAGAGGGGACGAGCAGTACTTC. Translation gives CASSLRGGRGDEQYF. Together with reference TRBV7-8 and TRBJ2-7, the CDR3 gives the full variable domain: GAGVSQSPRYKVAKRGQDVALRCDPISGHVSLFWYQQALGQGPEFLTYFQNEAQLDKSGLPSDRFFAERPEGSVSTLKIQRTQQEDSAVYLCASSLRGGRGDEQYFGPGTRLTVT.

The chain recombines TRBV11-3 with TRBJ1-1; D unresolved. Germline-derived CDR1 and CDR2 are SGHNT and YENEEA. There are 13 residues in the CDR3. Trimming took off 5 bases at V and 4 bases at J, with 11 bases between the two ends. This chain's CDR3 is CASSRAGVTEAFF. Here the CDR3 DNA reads TGTGCCAGCAGCAGGGCCGGAGTCACTGAAGCTTTCTTT.

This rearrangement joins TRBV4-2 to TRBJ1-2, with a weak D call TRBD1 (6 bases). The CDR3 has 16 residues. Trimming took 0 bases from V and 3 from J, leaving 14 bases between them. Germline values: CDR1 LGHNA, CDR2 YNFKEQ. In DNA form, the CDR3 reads TGTGCCAGCAGCCAAGATTCCAACAGGGATTACTATGGCTACACCTTC. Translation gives CASSQDSNRDYYGYTF.

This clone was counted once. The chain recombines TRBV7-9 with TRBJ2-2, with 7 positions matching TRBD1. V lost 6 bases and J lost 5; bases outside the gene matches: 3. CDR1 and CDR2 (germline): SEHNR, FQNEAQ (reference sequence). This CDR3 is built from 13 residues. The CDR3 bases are TGTGCCAGCAGTTCACAGGGGACCGGGGAGCTGTTTTTT. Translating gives CASSSQGTGELFF.

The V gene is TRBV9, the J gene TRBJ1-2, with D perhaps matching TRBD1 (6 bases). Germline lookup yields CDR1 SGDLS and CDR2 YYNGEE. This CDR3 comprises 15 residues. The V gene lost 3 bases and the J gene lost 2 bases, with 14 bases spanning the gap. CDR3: CASSAQPGDNYGYTF. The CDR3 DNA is TGTGCCAGCAGCGCACAACCAGGGGACAACTATGGCTACACCTTC.

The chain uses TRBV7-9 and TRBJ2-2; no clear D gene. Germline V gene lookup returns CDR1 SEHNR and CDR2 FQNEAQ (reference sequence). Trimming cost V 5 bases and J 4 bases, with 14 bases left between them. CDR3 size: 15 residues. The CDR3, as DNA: TGTGCCAGCAGCCATGGTGGCACTCCCACCGGGGAGCTGTTTTTT. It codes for CASSHGGTPTGELFF.

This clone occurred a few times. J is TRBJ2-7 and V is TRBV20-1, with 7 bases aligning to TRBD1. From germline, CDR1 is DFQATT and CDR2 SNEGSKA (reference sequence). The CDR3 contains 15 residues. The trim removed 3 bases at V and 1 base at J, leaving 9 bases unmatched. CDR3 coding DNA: TGCAGTGCTAGTCCTCGACAGGGTGGATCCTACGAGCAGTACTTC. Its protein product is CSASPRQGGSYEQYF.

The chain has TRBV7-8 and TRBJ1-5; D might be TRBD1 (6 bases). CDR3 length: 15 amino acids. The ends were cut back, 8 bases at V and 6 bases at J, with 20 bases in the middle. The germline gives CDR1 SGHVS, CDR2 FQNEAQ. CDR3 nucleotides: TGTGCCAGCGTACAGGGTCCCGAGGAGAGTCAGCCCCAGCATTTT. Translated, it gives CASVQGPEESQPQHF. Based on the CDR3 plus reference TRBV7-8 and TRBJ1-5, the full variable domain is GAGVSQSPRYKVAKRGQDVALRCDPISGHVSLFWYQQALGQGPEFLTYFQNEAQLDKSGLPSDRFFAERPEGSVSTLKIQRTQQEDSAVYLCASVQGPEESQPQHFGDGTRLSIL.

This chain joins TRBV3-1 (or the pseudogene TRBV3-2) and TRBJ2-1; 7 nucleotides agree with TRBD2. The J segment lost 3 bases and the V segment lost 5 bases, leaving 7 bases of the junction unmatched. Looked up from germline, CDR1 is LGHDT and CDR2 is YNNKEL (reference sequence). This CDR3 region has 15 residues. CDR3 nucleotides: TGTGCCAGCAGCGAGATCCGGGACTACTACAATGAGCAGTTCTTC. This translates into CASSEIRDYYNEQFF.

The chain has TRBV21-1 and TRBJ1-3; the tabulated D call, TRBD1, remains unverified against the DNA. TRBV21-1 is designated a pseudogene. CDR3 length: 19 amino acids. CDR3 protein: CASSKAEAGARTYRNTIYF. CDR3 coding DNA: TGTGCCAGCAGCAAAGCTGAGGCAGGGGCCCGGACGTACCGAAACACCATATATTTT.

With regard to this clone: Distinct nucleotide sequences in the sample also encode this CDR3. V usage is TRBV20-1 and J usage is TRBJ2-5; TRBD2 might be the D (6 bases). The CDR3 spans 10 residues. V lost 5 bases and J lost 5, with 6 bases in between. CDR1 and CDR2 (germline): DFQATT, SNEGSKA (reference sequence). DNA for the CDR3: TGCAGTGCTGGGGGGGAGACCCAGTACTTC. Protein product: CSAGGETQYF.

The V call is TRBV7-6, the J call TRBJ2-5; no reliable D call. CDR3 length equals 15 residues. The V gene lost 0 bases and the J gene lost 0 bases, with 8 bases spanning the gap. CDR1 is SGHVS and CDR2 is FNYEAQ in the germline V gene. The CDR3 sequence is CASSLANLYQETQYF. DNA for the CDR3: TGTGCCAGCAGCTTAGCGAATCTTTACCAAGAGACCCAGTACTTC.

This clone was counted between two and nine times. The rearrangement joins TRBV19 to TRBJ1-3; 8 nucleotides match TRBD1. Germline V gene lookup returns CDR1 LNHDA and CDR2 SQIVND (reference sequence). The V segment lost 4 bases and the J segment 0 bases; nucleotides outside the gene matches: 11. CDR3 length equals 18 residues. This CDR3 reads CASSRNRDRRISGNTIYF. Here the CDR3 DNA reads TGTGCCAGTAGTAGAAATCGGGACAGGAGAATCTCTGGAAACACCATATATTTT.

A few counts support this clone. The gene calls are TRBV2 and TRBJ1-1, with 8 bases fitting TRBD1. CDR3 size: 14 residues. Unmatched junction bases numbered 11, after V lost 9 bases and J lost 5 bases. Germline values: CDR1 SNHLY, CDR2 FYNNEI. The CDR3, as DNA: TGTGCCAGTAAAGCGTGGACAGGGAGGACTGAAGCTTTCTTT. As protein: CASKAWTGRTEAFF.

CDR3 in amino acids: CASRGFGELFF. The CDR3 DNA is TGTGCCAGCAGGGGGTTCGGGGAGCTGTTTTTT. The chain has TRBV2 and TRBJ2-2; the D is unclear. V lost 6 bases, J lost 7 bases, and 6 bases lay in between. Germline CDR1 and CDR2: SNHLY and FYNNEI. The CDR3 sequence is 11 residues long.

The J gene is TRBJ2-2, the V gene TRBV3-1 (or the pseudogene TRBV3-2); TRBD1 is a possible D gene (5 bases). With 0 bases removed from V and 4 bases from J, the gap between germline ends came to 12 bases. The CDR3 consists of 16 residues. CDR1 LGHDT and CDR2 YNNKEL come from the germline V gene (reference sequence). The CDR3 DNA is TGTGCCAGCAGCCAAGACGTAGGCAGGGCCACCGGGGAGCTGTTTTTT. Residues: CASSQDVGRATGELFF.

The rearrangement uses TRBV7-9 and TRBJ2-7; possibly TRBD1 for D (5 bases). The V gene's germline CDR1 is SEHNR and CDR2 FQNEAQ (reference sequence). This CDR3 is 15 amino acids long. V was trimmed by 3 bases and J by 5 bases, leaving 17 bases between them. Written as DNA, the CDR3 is TGTGCCAGCAGCTTCAGTCGTGGGGCCGAACACGAGCAGTACTTC. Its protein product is CASSFSRGAEHEQYF.